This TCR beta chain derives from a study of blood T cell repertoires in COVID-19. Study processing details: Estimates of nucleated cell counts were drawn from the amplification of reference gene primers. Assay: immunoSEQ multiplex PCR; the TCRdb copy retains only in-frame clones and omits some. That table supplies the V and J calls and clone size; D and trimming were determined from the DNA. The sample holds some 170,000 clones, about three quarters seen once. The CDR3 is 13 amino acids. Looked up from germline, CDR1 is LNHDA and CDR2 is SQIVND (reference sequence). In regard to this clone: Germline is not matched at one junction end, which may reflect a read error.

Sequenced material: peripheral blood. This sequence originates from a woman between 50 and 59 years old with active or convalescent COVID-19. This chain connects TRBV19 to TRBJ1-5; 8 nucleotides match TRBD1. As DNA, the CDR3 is TGTGCCGGTAGTCAGGGGGCAGGTCAGCCCCAGCATTTT. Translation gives CAGSQGAGQPQHF.